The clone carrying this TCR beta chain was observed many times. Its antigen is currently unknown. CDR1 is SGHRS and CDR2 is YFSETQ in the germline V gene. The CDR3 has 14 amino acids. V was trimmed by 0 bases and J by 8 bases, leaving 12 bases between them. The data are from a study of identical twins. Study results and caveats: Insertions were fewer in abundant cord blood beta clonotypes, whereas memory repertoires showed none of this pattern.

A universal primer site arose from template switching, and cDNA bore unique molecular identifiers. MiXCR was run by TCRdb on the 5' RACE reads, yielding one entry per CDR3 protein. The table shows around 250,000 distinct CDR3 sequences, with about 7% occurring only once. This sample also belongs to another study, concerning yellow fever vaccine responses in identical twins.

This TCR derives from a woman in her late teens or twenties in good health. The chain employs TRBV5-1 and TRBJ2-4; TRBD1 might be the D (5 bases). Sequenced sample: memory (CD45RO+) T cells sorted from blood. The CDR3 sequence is CASSLGQGLDIQYF. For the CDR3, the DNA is TGCGCCAGCAGCTTGGGGCAGGGATTGGACATTCAGTACTTC.